These T cell receptor beta chains were read from a single sample in a study of blood T cell repertoires in COVID-19. Sequenced by immunoSEQ multiplex PCR; TCRdb stores in-frame clones only, minus some. The profile covers about 150,000 clones, with 84% appearing a single time and approximately 10% taken by the ten largest. The material sequenced was peripheral blood. Source of these receptors: a woman in her forties or fifties with acute or convalescent COVID-19. CDR3s leave out the opening cysteine and the closing phenylalanine or tryptophan. For some rows the clone size is stated as once, few or many, or as a class when expanded; others skip it.

abundance | j_gene | v_gene | CDR3aa
- | TRBJ2-7 | TRBV7-6 | ASSLVRDRGKEYEQY
- | TRBJ2-3 | TRBV4-3 | ASSQDPAGGTDTQY
few | TRBJ1-6 | TRBV9 | ASSVASGSALGSPLH
- | TRBJ1-4 | TRBV5-1 | ASSLSPTGANYEKLF
- | TRBJ2-1 | TRBV5-1 | ASSLVGQNNEQF
few | TRBJ2-3 | TRBV7-7 | ASSLGISREADTQY
once | TRBJ1-6 | TRBV30 | AWSIGGQRTPLH
- | TRBJ1-1 | TRBV2 | ASSPQPNTEAF
- | TRBJ1-6 | TRBV2 | ASSEGRQGNSPLH
- | TRBJ2-7 | TRBV5-1 | ASSPGTGGSSYEQY
few | TRBJ2-7 | TRBV9 | ASSKTGTSYEQY
- | TRBJ2-2 | TRBV5-1 | ASSEDRGTGELF
few | TRBJ2-3 | TRBV4-3 | ASSQALGLAGGADTQY
- | TRBJ2-5 | TRBV3-1/TRBV3-2 | ASSDRDLETQY
- | TRBJ1-1 | TRBV6-5 | ASSYVGGEYAEAF
- | TRBJ1-4 | TRBV6-1 | ASSEDRGGKLF
once | TRBJ1-6 | TRBV7-2 | ASSPGAGHNSPLH
- | TRBJ2-2 | TRBV7-9 | ASSPGQGDTGELF
- | TRBJ2-5 | TRBV7-9 | ASSFTGGLPQETQY
- | TRBJ2-3 | TRBV11-2 | ASSTFGVADTQY
- | TRBJ1-4 | TRBV2 | ASSRTGGEKLF
- | TRBJ1-6 | TRBV5-5 | ASSSYTGGSGSPLH
- | TRBJ2-7 | TRBV10-3 | AISAGTFSYEQY
- | TRBJ2-7 | TRBV13 | ASSARLGGSYEQY
- | TRBJ2-1 | TRBV4-3 | ASSPISGGELDEQF
- | TRBJ2-7 | TRBV6-2/TRBV6-3 | ASGPTDSSYEQY
- | TRBJ2-3 | TRBV7-8 | ASSLAGTYSTDTQY
- | TRBJ1-5 | TRBV5-6 | ASSLGPPSGYSNQPQH
- | TRBJ2-7 | TRBV11-3 | AQEIGLAGYEQY
- | TRBJ2-3 | TRBV7-2 | ASSLVSDRRPTDTQY
- | TRBJ2-1 | TRBV28 | ASSNPQGAYNEQF
- | TRBJ1-5 | TRBV7-2 | ASSLDRALGQPQH
- | TRBJ2-3 | TRBV4-1 | ASSSRLADSTDTQY
few | TRBJ2-7 | TRBV4-2 | ASSQGDSMYEQY
- | TRBJ1-1 | TRBV5-1 | ARRRNTGKLISNTEAF
- | TRBJ2-5 | TRBV4-2 | ASSQEGTGGETQY
- | TRBJ1-2 | TRBV24-1 | ATSDPSNYGYT
- | TRBJ2-1 | TRBV24-1 | ATSDPLAGGNNEQF
- | TRBJ2-2 | TRBV27 | ASSSRGFGNTGELF
- | TRBJ1-4 | TRBV4-2 | ASSQGQGNEKLF
- | TRBJ2-3 | TRBV29-1 | SVHTGTDTQY
few | TRBJ2-3 | TRBV2 | AGKRERDTDTQY
- | TRBJ2-5 | TRBV5-4 | ASSLAEETQY
- | TRBJ2-3 | TRBV12-5 | ASSSEAGTTDTQY
- | TRBJ2-1 | TRBV27 | ASSWAGSGSKEQF
- | TRBJ1-1 | TRBV7-9 | ASSLSGRGLTEAF
- | TRBJ2-4 | TRBV29-1 | SVEDPGGRNIQY
- | TRBJ2-7 | TRBV24-1 | ATSDSNGMYEAEQY